This section outlines one T cell receptor (beta chain) sequence together with its context. The length of the CDR3 is 18 residues. J gave up 0 bases and V 2 bases, and 12 bases lay outside the gene matches. Germline CDR1 MNHEY, CDR2 SMNVEV (reference sequence). This specimen comes from a study of T cell changes during pregnancy in multiple sclerosis. The data were produced by immunoSEQ multiplex PCR, yet TCRdb's version contains in-frame clones alone and is incomplete. The data show 100,000 or so clones, over 85% seen once. This receptor was taken from a female donor with multiple sclerosis, enrolled in a pregnancy study. The rearrangement uses TRBV27 and TRBJ1-1, with 7 nucleotides matching TRBD1. Sequences were derived from peripheral blood, sampled in the first trimester of pregnancy. CDR3 sequence (DNA): TGTGCCAGCAGTTTAGGGCGGGTGACAGGGATTTTGAACACTGAAGCTTTCTTT. Its protein product is CASSLGRVTGILNTEAFF.